The clone carrying this T cell receptor (beta chain) appeared a single time. This entry comes from a study of shared T cell receptors in the human thymus. V gave up 4 bases and J gave up 3 bases, with 13 bases separating them. The CDR3 spans 14 residues. Germline V gene data show CDR1 as SGHTA and CDR2 as FQGNSA. The method was immunoSEQ multiplex PCR; TCRdb's version includes in-frame clones alone and lacks a portion of them. Among 550,000 to 800,000 clones, over 75% were seen once, and the ten largest hold more than 0.01%. These data were also reused for a study on human thymus T cells. This second report adds: Donation was from healthy Finnish infants who were having corrective surgery that addressed congenital heart defects. Surgeons resected thymus tissue during corrective heart surgery. Usage of V and J genes appeared biased in thymic and blood repertoires. Related research examined unrelated individuals and reported that their thymic repertoires overlapped highly.

The chain links TRBV7-2 to TRBJ2-7; a weak D match, TRBD2 (5 bases). The sequence was obtained from a girl under two years old with a congenital heart defect. The sample taken for sequencing was thymocytes. DNA for the CDR3: TGTGCCAGCAGCTCCGAGAACCGGGGCTACGAGCAGTACTTC. This encodes CASSSENRGYEQYF.